Many counts were recorded for the clone carrying this T cell receptor beta chain. TCR beta CDR3 regions were amplified from RNA. The TCR CDR3 was amplified in a first-round RT-PCR using the HTBI primer set. TCRdb re-analysed the multiplex PCR reads in MiXCR, keeping a single row per CDR3 protein. The table lists about 560,000 distinct CDR3 sequences, around 17% of them singletons, with approximately 18% in the top ten. This sample is drawn from a study of T cells in Graves' hyperthyroidism and ophthalmopathy. CDR1 and CDR2 from the germline V gene are DFQATT and SNEGSKA (reference sequence). The CDR3 sequence is 19 residues long. V was pared by 1 base and J by 5 bases, with 16 bases of the junction left unmatched.

Specimen: blood. This sequence was found in a woman aged 18-35 years with Graves' hyperthyroidism. This chain joins TRBV20-1 and TRBJ2-3; 12 nucleotides line up with TRBD1. The CDR3 is CSARGVGRDRGPRGDTQYF. In DNA form, the CDR3 reads TGCAGTGCTAGAGGGGTGGGCCGGGACAGGGGGCCTCGCGGAGATACGCAGTATTTT.